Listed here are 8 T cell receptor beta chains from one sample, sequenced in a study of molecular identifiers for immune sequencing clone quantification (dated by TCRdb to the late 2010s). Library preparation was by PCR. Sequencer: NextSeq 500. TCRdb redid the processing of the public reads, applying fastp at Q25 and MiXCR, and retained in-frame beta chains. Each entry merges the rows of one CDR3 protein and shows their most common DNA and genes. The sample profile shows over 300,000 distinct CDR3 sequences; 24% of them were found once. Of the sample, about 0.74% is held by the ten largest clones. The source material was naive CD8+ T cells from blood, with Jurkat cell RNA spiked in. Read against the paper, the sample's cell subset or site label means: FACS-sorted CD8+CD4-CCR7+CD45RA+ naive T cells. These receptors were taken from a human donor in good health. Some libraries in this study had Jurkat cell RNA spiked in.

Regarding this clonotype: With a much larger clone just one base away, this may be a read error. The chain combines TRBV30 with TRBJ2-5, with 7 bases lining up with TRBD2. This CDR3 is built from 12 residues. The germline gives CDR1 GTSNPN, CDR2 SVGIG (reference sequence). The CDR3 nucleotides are TGTGCCGGGAGTGTACTAGCGGAGACCCAGTACTTC. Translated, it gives CAGSVLAETQYF.

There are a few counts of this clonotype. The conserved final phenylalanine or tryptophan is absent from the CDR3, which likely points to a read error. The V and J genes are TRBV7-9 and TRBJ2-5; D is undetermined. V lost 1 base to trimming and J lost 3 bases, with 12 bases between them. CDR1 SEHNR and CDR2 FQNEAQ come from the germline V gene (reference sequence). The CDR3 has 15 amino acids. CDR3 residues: CASSLGSLGEETQYL. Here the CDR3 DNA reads TGTGCCAGCAGCTTAGGTAGCCTCGGCGAAGAGACCCAGTACCTC.

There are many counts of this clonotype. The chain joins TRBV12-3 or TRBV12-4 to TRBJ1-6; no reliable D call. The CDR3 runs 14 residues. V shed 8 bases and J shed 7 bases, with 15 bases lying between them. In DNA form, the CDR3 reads TGTGCCAGCGGGTCACCGGGAAGGAATTCACCCCTCCACTTT. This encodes CASGSPGRNSPLHF.

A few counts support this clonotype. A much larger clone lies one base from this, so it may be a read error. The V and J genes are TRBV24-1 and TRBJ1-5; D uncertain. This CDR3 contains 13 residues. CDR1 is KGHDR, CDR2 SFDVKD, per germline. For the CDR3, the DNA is TGTGCCACCAGTGATCATAGCAATCAGCCCCAGCGTTTT. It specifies CATSDHSNQPQRF.

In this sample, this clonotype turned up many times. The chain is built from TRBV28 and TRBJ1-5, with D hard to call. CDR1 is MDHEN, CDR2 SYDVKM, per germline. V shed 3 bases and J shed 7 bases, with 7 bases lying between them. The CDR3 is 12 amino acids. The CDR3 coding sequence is TGTGCCAGCAGTTTCAGTCGGCAGCCCCAGCATTTT. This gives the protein CASSFSRQPQHF.

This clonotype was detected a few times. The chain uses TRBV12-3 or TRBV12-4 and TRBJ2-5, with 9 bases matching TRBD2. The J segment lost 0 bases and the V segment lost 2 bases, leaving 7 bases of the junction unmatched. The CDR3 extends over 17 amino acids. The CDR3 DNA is TGTGCCAGCAGTTTATTGGCTAGCGGGGACAACCAAGAGACCCAGTACTTC. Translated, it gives CASSLLASGDNQETQYF.

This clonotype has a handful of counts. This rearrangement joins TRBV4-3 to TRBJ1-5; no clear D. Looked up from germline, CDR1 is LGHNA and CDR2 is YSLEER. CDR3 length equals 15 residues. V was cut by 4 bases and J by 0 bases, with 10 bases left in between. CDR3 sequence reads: CASSPSRYSNQPQHF. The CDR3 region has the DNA TGCGCCAGCAGCCCTAGCAGATATAGCAATCAGCCCCAGCATTTT.

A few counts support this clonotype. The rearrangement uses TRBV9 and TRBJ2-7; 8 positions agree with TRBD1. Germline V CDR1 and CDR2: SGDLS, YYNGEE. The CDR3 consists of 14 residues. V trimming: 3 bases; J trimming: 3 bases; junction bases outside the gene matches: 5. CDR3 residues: CASSAGQVNYEQYF. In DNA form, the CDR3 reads TGTGCCAGCAGCGCGGGACAGGTGAACTACGAGCAGTACTTC.